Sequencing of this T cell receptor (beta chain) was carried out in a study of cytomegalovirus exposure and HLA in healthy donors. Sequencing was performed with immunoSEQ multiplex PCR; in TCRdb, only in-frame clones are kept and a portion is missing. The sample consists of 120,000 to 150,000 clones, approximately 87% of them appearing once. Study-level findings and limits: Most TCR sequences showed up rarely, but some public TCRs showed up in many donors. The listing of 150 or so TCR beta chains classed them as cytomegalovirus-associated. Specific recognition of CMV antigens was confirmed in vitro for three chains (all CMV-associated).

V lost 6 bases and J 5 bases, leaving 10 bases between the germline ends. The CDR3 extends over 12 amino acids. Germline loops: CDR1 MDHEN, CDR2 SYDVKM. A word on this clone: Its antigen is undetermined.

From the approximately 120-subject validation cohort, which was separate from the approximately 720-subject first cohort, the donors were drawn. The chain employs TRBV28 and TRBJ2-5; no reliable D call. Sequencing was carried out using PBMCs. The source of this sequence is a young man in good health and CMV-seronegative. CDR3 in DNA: TGTGCCAGCAGCCGATTTCAGGAGACCCAGTACTTC. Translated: CASSRFQETQYF.